This TCR beta chain is from a study of metastatic and nonmetastatic thyroid tumors. Study information: Peripheral blood and tumor or nodule samples from malignant and benign thyroid patients were compared.

The J segment lost 2 bases and the V segment lost 5 bases, leaving 11 bases of the junction unmatched. Per the germline V gene, CDR1 is MNHEY and CDR2 is SVGEGT. The CDR3 totals 17 residues. Nobody among the patients had been given any treatment before thyroid surgery. At least ten counts were recorded for this clone. As originally analysed: The study took CDR3 differences across clinicopathological groups and made a distant-metastasis classifier for papillary thyroid cancer from them. TCRdb redid the clone calls on the PCR reads using MiXCR. None of the V and J calls come from the authors' own analysis; TCRdb made them. Of about 93,000 clones listed, more than 9.5% are singletons.

The rearrangement joins TRBV6-2 or TRBV6-3 to TRBJ2-2; TRBD2 agrees at 7 bases. This clonotype originated in a female donor with papillary thyroid cancer or a benign thyroid nodule (not recorded which). Some clones in this sample may be carry-over from other donors' samples. The specimen was blood. The CDR3 DNA follows: TGTGCCAGCAGTACCGGGTTGTTGGGACTAAACACCGGGGAGCTGTTTTTT. It is translated as CASSTGLLGLNTGELFF.